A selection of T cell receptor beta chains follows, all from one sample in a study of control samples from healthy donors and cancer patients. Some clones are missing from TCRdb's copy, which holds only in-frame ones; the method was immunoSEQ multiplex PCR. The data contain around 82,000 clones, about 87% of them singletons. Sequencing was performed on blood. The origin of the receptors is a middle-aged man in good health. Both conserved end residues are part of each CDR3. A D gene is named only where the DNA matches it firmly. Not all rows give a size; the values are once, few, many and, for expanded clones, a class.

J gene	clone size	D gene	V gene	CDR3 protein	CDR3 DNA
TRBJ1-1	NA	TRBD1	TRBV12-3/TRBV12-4	CASSLTLGQGAFF	TGTGCCAGCAGTTTGACCCTCGGACAGGGCGCTTTCTTT
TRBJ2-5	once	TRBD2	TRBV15	CATSSPTVALAFGETQYF	TGTGCCACCAGCAGTCCCACCGTGGCACTAGCGTTTGGAGAGACCCAGTACTTC
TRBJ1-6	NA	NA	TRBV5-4	CASSFESGNSPLHF	TGTGCCAGCAGCTTTGAGTCGGGAAATTCACCCCTCCACTTT
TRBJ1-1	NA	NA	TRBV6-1	CASSEWSAFF	TGTGCCAGCAGTGAATGGTCGGCTTTCTTT
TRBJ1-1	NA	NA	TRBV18	CASSPQANAEAFF	TGTGCCAGCTCACCACAGGCCAACGCTGAAGCTTTCTTT
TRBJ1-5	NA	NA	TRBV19	CASSIVGDQGTNQPQHF	TGTGCCAGTAGTATCGTGGGGGACCAGGGTACCAATCAGCCCCAGCATTTT
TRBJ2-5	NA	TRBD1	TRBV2	CASSTWTGEETQYF	TGTGCCAGCAGTACTTGGACAGGGGAAGAGACCCAGTACTTC
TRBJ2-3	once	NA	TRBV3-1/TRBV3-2	CASSRGAGDTQYF	TGTGCCAGCAGCCGGGGGGCCGGGGATACGCAGTATTTT
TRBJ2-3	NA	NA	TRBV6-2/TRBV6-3	CASSYGRGAGDTQYF	TGTGCCAGCAGTTACGGACGGGGGGCGGGAGATACGCAGTATTTT
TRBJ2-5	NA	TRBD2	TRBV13	CASSSPEEREGRETQYF	TGTGCCAGCAGCTCTCCGGAAGAGCGGGAGGGCAGAGAGACCCAGTACTTC
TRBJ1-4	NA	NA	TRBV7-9	CASSSNRDPGTNEKLFF	TGTGCCAGCAGCTCTAACCGGGACCCGGGAACTAATGAAAAACTGTTTTTT
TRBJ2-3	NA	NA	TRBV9	CASSGGQWVADTQYF	TGTGCCAGCAGCGGAGGACAGTGGGTAGCAGATACGCAGTATTTT
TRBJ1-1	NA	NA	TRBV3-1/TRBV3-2	CASSHQTYGVIMNTEAFF	TGTGCCAGCAGCCACCAAACGTATGGGGTAATCATGAACACTGAAGCTTTCTTT
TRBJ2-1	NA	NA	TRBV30	CAWMMGREQFF	TGTGCCTGGATGATGGGAAGGGAGCAGTTCTTC
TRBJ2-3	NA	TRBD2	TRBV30	CAWSYGTSGVTDTQYF	TGTGCCTGGAGTTACGGGACTAGCGGAGTCACAGATACGCAGTATTTT
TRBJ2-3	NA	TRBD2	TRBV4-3	CASSQEGGLDTQYF	TGCGCCAGCAGCCAAGAGGGGGGGTTAGATACGCAGTATTTT
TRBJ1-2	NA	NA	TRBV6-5	CASRPSLEGVYGYTF	TGTGCCAGCAGACCATCCCTCGAAGGGGTCTATGGCTACACCTTC
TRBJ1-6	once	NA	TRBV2	CASTLDLAGSNSPLHF	TGTGCCAGCACCTTAGACCTGGCAGGCTCCAATTCACCCCTCCACTTT
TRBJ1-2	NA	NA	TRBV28	CASSPPGQQAYGYTF	TGTGCCAGCAGTCCCCCAGGTCAACAGGCATATGGCTACACCTTC
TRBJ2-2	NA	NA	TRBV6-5	CASSYYTNTGELFF	TGTGCCAGCAGTTACTATACGAACACCGGGGAGCTGTTTTTT
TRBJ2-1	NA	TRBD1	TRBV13	CASIDRVGDEQFF	TGTGCCAGCATCGACAGGGTAGGCGATGAGCAGTTCTTC
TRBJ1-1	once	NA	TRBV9	CASSVGDGSNTEAFF	TGTGCCAGCAGCGTGGGCGACGGTTCGAACACTGAAGCTTTCTTT
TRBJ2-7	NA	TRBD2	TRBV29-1	CSVAGTSGIEQYF	TGCAGCGTTGCCGGGACTAGCGGGATCGAGCAGTACTTC
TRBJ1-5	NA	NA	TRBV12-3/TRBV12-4	CASSPGYYQPQHF	TGTGCCAGCAGCCCGGGCTATTATCAGCCCCAGCATTTT
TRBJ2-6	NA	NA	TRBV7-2	CASSPQATPGANVLTF	TGTGCCAGCAGCCCGCAAGCGACCCCTGGGGCCAACGTCCTGACTTTC
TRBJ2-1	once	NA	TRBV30	CAQEKVGWDEQFF	TGTGCGCAAGAAAAAGTAGGGTGGGATGAGCAGTTCTTC
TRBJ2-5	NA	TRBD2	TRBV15	CATSRGGGRQLQETQYF	TGTGCCACCAGCAGAGGGGGGGGTCGGCAGCTCCAAGAGACCCAGTACTTC
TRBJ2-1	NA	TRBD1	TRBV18	CASSRGQGGNNEQFF	TGTGCCAGCTCACGGGGACAGGGGGGTAACAATGAGCAGTTCTTC
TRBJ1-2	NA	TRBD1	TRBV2	CAGQGAKGYTF	TGTGCCGGGCAGGGGGCGAAGGGCTACACCTTC
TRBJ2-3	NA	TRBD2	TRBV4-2	CASSQGGAGLTDTQYF	TGTGCCAGCAGCCAAGGGGGAGCGGGGCTCACAGATACGCAGTATTTT
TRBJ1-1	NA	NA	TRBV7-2	CASSRPQGTEAFF	TGTGCCAGCAGCCGCCCCCAGGGAACTGAAGCTTTCTTT
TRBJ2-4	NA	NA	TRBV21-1	CASSPDRAEGKNIQYF	TGTGCCAGCAGTCCGGACAGGGCGGAAGGCAAAAACATTCAGTACTTC
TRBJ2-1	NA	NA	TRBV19	CASSIMTSWDNEQFF	TGTGCCAGTAGTATCATGACTAGTTGGGACAATGAGCAGTTCTTC
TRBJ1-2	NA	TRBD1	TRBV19	CASSPTGAYGYTF	TGTGCCAGTAGTCCGACAGGGGCGTATGGCTACACCTTC
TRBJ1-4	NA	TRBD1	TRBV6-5	CASRTGDTNEKLFF	TGTGCCAGCAGGACAGGGGATACTAATGAAAAACTGTTTTTT
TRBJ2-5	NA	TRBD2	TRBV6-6	CASSYIVAGGPETQYF	TGTGCCAGCAGTTACATCGTAGCGGGAGGGCCGGAGACCCAGTACTTC
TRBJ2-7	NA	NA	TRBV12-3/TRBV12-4	CASSLIGYEQYF	TGTGCCAGCAGTTTAATCGGCTACGAGCAGTACTTC
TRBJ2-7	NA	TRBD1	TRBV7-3	CASSLDRGPYEQYF	TGTGCCAGCAGCTTAGACAGGGGCCCCTACGAGCAGTACTTC
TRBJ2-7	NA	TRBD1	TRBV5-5	CASSLYRVDRSSSYEQYF	TGTGCCAGCAGCTTGTATAGAGTGGACAGGAGCAGCTCCTACGAGCAGTACTTC
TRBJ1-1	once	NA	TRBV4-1	CASIGSQGTEAFF	TGCGCCAGCATAGGCAGCCAGGGCACTGAAGCTTTCTTT
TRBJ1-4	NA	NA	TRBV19	CASRYATNEKLFF	TGTGCCAGTAGGTACGCAACTAATGAAAAACTGTTTTTT
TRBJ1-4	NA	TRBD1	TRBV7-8	CASSLFKGQGAEKLFF	TGTGCCAGCAGCCTATTTAAAGGACAGGGCGCTGAAAAACTGTTTTTT
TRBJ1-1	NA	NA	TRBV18	CASSQETNTEAFF	TGTGCCAGCTCACAGGAGACGAACACTGAAGCTTTCTTT
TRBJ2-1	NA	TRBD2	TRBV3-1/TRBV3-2	CASSQGISSTTRGLAGVNNEQFF	TGTGCCAGCAGCCAAGGAATCTCTTCTACGACCAGGGGACTAGCGGGGGTGAACAATGAGCAGTTCTTC
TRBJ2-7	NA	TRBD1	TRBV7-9	CASSLPQGYEQYF	TGTGCCAGCAGCCTTCCACAGGGGTACGAGCAGTACTTC
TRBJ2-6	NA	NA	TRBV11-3	CASSQGFSGANVLTF	TGTGCCAGCAGTCAGGGTTTCTCTGGGGCCAACGTCCTGACTTTC
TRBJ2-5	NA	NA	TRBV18	CASSHNSDQETQYF	TGTGCCAGCTCACATAATTCAGACCAAGAGACCCAGTACTTC
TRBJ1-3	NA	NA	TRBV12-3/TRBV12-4	CASSPRANTIYF	TGTGCCAGCAGCCCTCGGGCAAACACCATATATTTT
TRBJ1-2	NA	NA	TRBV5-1	CASSPRGPSYGYTF	TGCGCCAGCAGCCCCAGAGGGCCGTCCTATGGCTACACCTTC
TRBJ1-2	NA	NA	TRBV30	CAWSPSGAPARSF	TGTGCCTGGAGCCCATCCGGGGCACCTGCGCGGTCATTC
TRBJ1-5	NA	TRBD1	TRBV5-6	CASSLRGGAQPQHF	TGTGCCAGCAGCTTGCGAGGGGGCGCCCAGCCCCAGCATTTT
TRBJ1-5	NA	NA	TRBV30	CAWSRGSNQPQHF	TGTGCCTGGAGTCGTGGGAGTAATCAGCCCCAGCATTTT
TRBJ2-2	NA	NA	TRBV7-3	CASSLTPSDGELFF	TGTGCCAGCAGCTTAACGCCAAGTGACGGGGAGCTGTTTTTT
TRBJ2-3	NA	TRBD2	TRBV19	CASSILGLAGGYVADTQYF	TGTGCCAGTAGTATTCTCGGACTAGCGGGAGGGTATGTCGCAGATACGCAGTATTTT
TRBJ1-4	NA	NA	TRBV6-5	CASSYSTAFSREKLFF	TGTGCCAGCAGTTACTCGACGGCATTTAGTCGCGAAAAACTGTTTTTT